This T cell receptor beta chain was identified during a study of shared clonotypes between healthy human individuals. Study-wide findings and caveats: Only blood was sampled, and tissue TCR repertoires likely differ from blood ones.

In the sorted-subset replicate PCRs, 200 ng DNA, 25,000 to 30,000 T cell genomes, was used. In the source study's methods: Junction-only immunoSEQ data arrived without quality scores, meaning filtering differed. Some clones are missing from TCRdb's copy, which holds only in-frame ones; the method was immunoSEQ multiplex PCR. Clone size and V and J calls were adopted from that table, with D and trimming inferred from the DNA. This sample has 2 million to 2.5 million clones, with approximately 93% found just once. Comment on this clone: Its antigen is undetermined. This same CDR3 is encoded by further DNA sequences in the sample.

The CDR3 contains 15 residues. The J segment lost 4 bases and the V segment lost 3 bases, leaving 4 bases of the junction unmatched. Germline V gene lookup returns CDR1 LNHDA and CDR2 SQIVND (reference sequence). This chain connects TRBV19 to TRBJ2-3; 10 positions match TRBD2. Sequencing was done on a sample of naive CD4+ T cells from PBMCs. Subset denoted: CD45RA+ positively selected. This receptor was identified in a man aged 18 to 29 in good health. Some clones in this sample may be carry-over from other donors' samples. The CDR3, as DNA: TGTGCCAGTAGTATTGGAGCGGGAGGGCCAGATACGCAGTATTTT. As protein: CASSIGAGGPDTQYF.